The rows below give T cell receptor beta chains drawn from one sample of a study of T cell responses to AZD1222 COVID-19 vaccine. Some clones are missing from TCRdb's copy, which holds only in-frame ones; the method was immunoSEQ multiplex PCR. The sample records roughly 80,000 clones, roughly 80% being singletons. The sequenced sample was peripheral blood, obtained on day 0 of AZD1222 vaccination. These receptor sequences come from an adult in good health. Each CDR3 is given with its conserved first and last residue. Each record gives: J gene, V gene, CDR3 length, CDR3 protein.

TRBJ2-5	TRBV3-1/TRBV3-2	12	CASRGAQETQYF
TRBJ2-7	TRBV7-8	14	CASSRRTSVIEQYF
TRBJ1-2	TRBV30	14	CACHRDGGFYGYTF
TRBJ1-4	TRBV3-1/TRBV3-2	15	CASSQGFITNEKLFF
TRBJ2-7	TRBV5-6	14	CASSFGSLSYEQYF
TRBJ1-1	TRBV9	14	CASSVAAQATEAFF
TRBJ2-7	TRBV7-2	16	CASSLAMAGGRYEQYF
TRBJ1-2	TRBV4-3	15	CASSQEGSPGDGYTF
TRBJ1-6	TRBV30	14	CAWSVKRDNSPLHF
TRBJ1-5	TRBV7-2	14	CASSYRGSNQPQHF
TRBJ2-3	TRBV3-1/TRBV3-2	21	CASSRNWGVALASGSSDTQYF
TRBJ1-1	TRBV5-8	13	CASSLGGNTEAFF
TRBJ2-7	TRBV6-1	15	CASSSLQGISYEQYF
TRBJ2-3	TRBV18	14	CASSPTGGGDTQYF
TRBJ2-5	TRBV7-8	16	CASSLALSGVGETQYF
TRBJ2-7	TRBV7-6	14	CASSLGGGNYEQYF
TRBJ2-3	TRBV6-4	16	CASSDSLNGDTDTQYF
TRBJ1-5	TRBV3-1/TRBV3-2	13	CASSQDRDQPQHF
TRBJ2-1	TRBV29-1	16	CSVEGLAGETYNEQFF
TRBJ2-1	TRBV11-2	14	CASSLPLAPNEQFF
TRBJ2-2	TRBV5-1	14	CASSFSPAAGELFF
TRBJ2-1	TRBV6-5	15	CASSLGSGTYNEQFF
TRBJ2-5	TRBV7-2	14	CASSPRQTGETQYF
TRBJ1-1	TRBV7-9	14	CASSVTGVATEAFF
TRBJ1-1	TRBV12-3/TRBV12-4	12	CASSFSRGEAFF
TRBJ2-7	TRBV7-2	15	CASSPLSGSSYEQYF
TRBJ2-7	TRBV20-1	11	CSANQAYEQYF
TRBJ2-5	TRBV15	15	CATSRDPAPQETQYF
TRBJ2-1	TRBV3-1/TRBV3-2	11	CASSQRDEQFF
TRBJ1-2	TRBV15	14	CATSRDQGRNGYTF
TRBJ2-2	TRBV12-5	17	CASGLAPGTQATGELFF
TRBJ2-5	TRBV7-9	17	CASSLAIGAGGQETQYF
TRBJ2-7	TRBV7-2	18	CASSRQGGLGQSRGEQYF
TRBJ1-3	TRBV18	16	CASSPVVAVSGNTIYF
TRBJ1-1	TRBV18	13	CASSQDLNTEAFF
TRBJ2-3	TRBV4-2	13	CASSQDLPSREYF
TRBJ2-5	TRBV3-1/TRBV3-2	14	CASSRRGGRETQYF
TRBJ1-6	TRBV3-1/TRBV3-2	14	CASSQGHSNSPLHF
TRBJ1-1	TRBV7-2	14	CASSLVPGNTEAFF
TRBJ2-3	TRBV3-1/TRBV3-2	15	CASTTQGTSTDTQYF
TRBJ2-1	TRBV6-5	12	CASSYGAGEQFF
TRBJ2-2	TRBV7-2	16	CASSLAGGVGTGELFF
TRBJ2-6	TRBV10-3	16	CAISFGASSGANVLTF
TRBJ1-1	TRBV5-1	18	CASSFTPSGTGGGTEAFF
TRBJ1-5	TRBV30	15	CAWSVLGQGRQPQHF
TRBJ2-1	TRBV7-2	14	CASSLRSGSDEQFF
TRBJ2-1	TRBV5-6	14	CASSPGSVYNEQFF
TRBJ2-7	TRBV4-3	14	CASSQGQGAYEQYF
TRBJ2-5	TRBV4-3	17	CASSQDSGSLMRETQYF
TRBJ1-1	TRBV6-5	16	CASSYSDSSEGVEAFF